These T cell receptor beta chains were read from a single sample in a study of T cell responses to AZD1222 COVID-19 vaccine. TCRdb's table, derived via immunoSEQ multiplex PCR, lists solely in-frame clones and lacks some. The sample holds about 170,000 clones, approximately 90% seen once. The specimen was peripheral blood, collected on day 0 of AZD1222 vaccination. These receptors came from an adult in good health. CDR3s include the opening cysteine and the closing phenylalanine or tryptophan. A D gene is named only where the DNA matches it firmly. Clone size is stated in some rows and not others, as once, few, many or a class when expanded.

>NA|TRBJ2-3|NA|TRBV4-1
CASSQVDLVVFGTQYF
TGCGCCAGCAGCCAAGTCGACTTAGTGGTATTCGGTACGCAGTATTTT
>NA|TRBJ1-1|NA|TRBV9
CASSSRAVPQGTEAFF
TGTGCCAGCAGCAGCCGGGCGGTCCCCCAGGGCACTGAAGCTTTCTTT
>NA|TRBJ1-2|NA|TRBV6-5
CASEAGTANYGYTF
TGTGCCAGCGAAGCAGGGACGGCTAACTATGGCTACACCTTC
>TRBD1|TRBJ2-7|NA|TRBV19
CASSNGQVLPYEQYF
TGTGCCAGTAGTAACGGACAGGTTCTCCCCTACGAGCAGTACTTC
>NA|TRBJ1-2|NA|TRBV2
CASSADGGNYGYTF
TGTGCCAGCAGTGCCGACGGTGGGAACTATGGCTACACCTTC
>NA|TRBJ1-4|NA|TRBV2
CASSVGRTNEKLFF
TGTGCCAGCAGTGTGGGCAGAACTAATGAAAAACTGTTTTTT
>NA|TRBJ1-1|few|TRBV19
CASSPPVEGHTEAFF
TGTGCCAGTAGTCCCCCTGTGGAAGGTCACACTGAAGCTTTCTTT
>NA|TRBJ2-3|NA|TRBV5-4
CASSPIRGDTQYF
TGTGCCAGCAGCCCTATCCGAGGGGATACGCAGTATTTT
>NA|TRBJ2-5|NA|TRBV13
CASSLSTNPSPGETQYF
TGTGCCAGCAGCTTAAGCACTAACCCCTCGCCCGGAGAGACCCAGTACTTC
>NA|TRBJ2-7|NA|TRBV2
CASSDSISYEQYF
TGTGCCAGCAGTGACAGCATCTCCTACGAGCAGTACTTC
>NA|TRBJ1-2|NA|TRBV3-1/TRBV3-2
CASSPSVNYGYTF
TGTGCCAGCAGTCCTTCGGTTAACTATGGCTACACCTTC
>NA|TRBJ1-6|NA|TRBV13
CASSLARNSPLHF
TGTGCCAGCAGCTTAGCCAGGAATTCACCCCTCCACTTT
>NA|TRBJ1-4|NA|TRBV9
CASSAGQNEKLFF
TGTGCCAGCAGCGCTGGCCAAAATGAAAAACTGTTTTTT
>NA|TRBJ1-3|once|TRBV7-2
CASGTNSGNTIYF
TGTGCCAGCGGTACGAACTCTGGAAACACCATATATTTT
>NA|TRBJ2-1|NA|TRBV9
CASSVEVRADEQFF
TGTGCCAGCAGCGTAGAGGTCAGGGCCGATGAGCAGTTCTTC
>NA|TRBJ1-5|NA|TRBV9
CASSGGASNQPQHF
TGTGCCAGCAGCGGGGGCGCCTCCAATCAGCCCCAGCATTTT